The 15 T cell receptor beta chains below come from one sample, sequenced in a study of T cell clones after liver transplantation. Assay used: immunoSEQ multiplex PCR; TCRdb lists only in-frame clones, some missing. The table includes 25,000 to 35,000 clones, about 93% detected once. The material sequenced was CD8+ T cells from blood, taken 12 months after liver transplant. The receptors derive from a human patient who received a liver transplant. Part of the T cells may come from the graft donor.

The chain uses TRBV7-8 and TRBJ1-4; maybe TRBD1 (6 bases). V lost 3 bases, J lost 7 bases, and 21 bases lay in between. Germline V gene sequence: CDR1 SGHVS, CDR2 FQNEAQ. CDR3 length: 17 residues. CDR3 in amino acids: CASSFDPSGGPSEKLFF. Here the CDR3 DNA reads TGTGCCAGCAGCTTTGACCCTTCGGGGGGGCCCTCTGAAAAACTGTTTTTT.

This chain connects TRBV28 to TRBJ2-3; D is unresolved. The germline CDR1 and CDR2 sequences are MDHEN and SYDVKM. Trimming removed 2 bases at V and 3 bases at J, with 12 bases between. CDR3 length: 15 amino acids. CDR3 sequence (DNA): TGTGCCAGCAGTTTACAACGTTGGGCTACAGATACGCAGTATTTT. Its translation is CASSLQRWATDTQYF. Full variable domain (remainder filled in from reference TRBV28 and TRBJ2-3): DVKVTQSSRYLVKRTGEKVFLECVQDMDHENMFWYRQDPGLGLRLIYFSYDVKMKEKGDIPEGYSVSREKKERFSLILESASTNQTSMYLCASSLQRWATDTQYFGPGTRLTVL.

V is TRBV7-6 and J is TRBJ2-7; 10 bases are a match to TRBD2. Germline values: CDR1 SGHVS, CDR2 FNYEAQ. J was trimmed by 2 bases and V by 4 bases; bases with no gene match: 8. The CDR3 sequence is 16 residues long. The CDR3: CASSSSRLAGAYEQYF. In nucleotides, the CDR3 is TGTGCCAGCAGCTCGTCCCGGCTAGCGGGGGCCTACGAGCAGTACTTC.

On this clone: The junction shows a germline mismatch at one end, possibly a read error. The chain carries TRBV7-7 and TRBJ2-7, with 7 positions matching TRBD2. This CDR3 is built from 13 residues. Germline V gene lookup returns CDR1 SSHAT and CDR2 FNYEAQ (reference sequence). This chain's CDR3 is CASSLVAGDEQYF. In nucleotides, the CDR3 is TGTGCTAGCAGCTTAGTCGCGGGAGACGAGCAGTACTTC. The variable domain in full, with the rest retrieved from reference TRBV7-7 and TRBJ2-7, is GAGVSQSPRYKVTKRGQDVTLRCDPISSHATLYWYQQALGQGPEFLTYFNYEAQPDKSGLPSDRFSAERPEGSISTLTIQRTEQRDSAMYRCASSLVAGDEQYFGPGTRLTVT.

This clone was detected only once. DNA of the CDR3: TGTGCCAGCAGCGCTCAGGAGTGGGGTACGCAGTATTTT. Its protein is CASSAQEWGTQYF. This sequence joins TRBV9 and TRBJ2-3, with no clear D. Per the germline V gene, CDR1 is SGDLS and CDR2 is YYNGEE. V lost 3 bases, J lost 8 bases, and 13 bases lay in between. This CDR3 spans 13 amino acids.

This rearrangement joins TRBV7-8 to TRBJ1-1; D is undetermined. The CDR3 sequence is 14 residues long. Germline values: CDR1 SGHVS, CDR2 FQNEAQ. The V end lost 2 bases, the J end lost 1 base, and 8 bases lay between the germline ends. CDR3 sequence: CASSLRRWNTEAFF. CDR3 in DNA: TGTGCCAGCAGCTTACGGCGGTGGAACACTGAAGCTTTCTTT.

The rearrangement links TRBV9 to TRBJ2-7; the match to TRBD1 covers 10 bases. Germline CDR1 SGDLS, CDR2 YYNGEE. The V gene end was trimmed by 2 bases and the J gene end by 2 bases; junction bases not matched to a gene: 1. The CDR3 extends over 14 amino acids. CDR3 coding DNA: TGTGCCAGCAGCGTCGGGACAGGGGCCTACGAGCAGTACTTC. Its translation: CASSVGTGAYEQYF.

This clone was detected once. V is TRBV12-2 and J is TRBJ2-7. TRBV12-2 is described as a pseudogene. This CDR3 has 14 amino acids. The CDR3 loop is CASRLGGISYEQYF. The DNA for the CDR3 is TGTGCAAGTCGCTTAGGGGGGATCTCCTACGAGCAGTACTTC.

The chain joins TRBV28 to TRBJ2-7; 8 bases fit TRBD1. The ends lost 10 bases at V and 3 bases at J; junction bases unmatched: 11. The CDR3 is 14 amino acids. Germline CDR1 is MDHEN and CDR2 is SYDVKM. As DNA, the CDR3 is TGTGCCATCCAGTCCGGGACAGGAGACTACGAGCAGTACTTC. Translation gives CAIQSGTGDYEQYF.

This rearrangement joins TRBV2 to TRBJ2-7; TRBD1 agrees at 8 bases. The germline CDR1 and CDR2 sequences are SNHLY and FYNNEI. This CDR3 has 12 amino acids. The junction had 5 bases not matched to a gene; V was cut back by 10 bases and J by 3 bases. CDR3 loop: CATSGQVYEQYF. In DNA, the CDR3 is TGTGCCACCTCGGGACAGGTCTACGAGCAGTACTTC.

The chain joins TRBV9 to TRBJ2-1; D gene uncertain. CDR3 length equals 15 residues. Deletions cut 4 bases from V and 7 bases from J, with 18 bases between. Germline CDR1 reads SGDLS; CDR2 reads YYNGEE. The CDR3 loop is CASSPSGFTGNEQFF. The CDR3 DNA follows: TGTGCCAGCAGCCCTTCTGGTTTCACTGGAAATGAGCAGTTCTTC.

The J gene is TRBJ1-1, the V gene TRBV27, with D possibly matching TRBD1 (5 bases). The V and J ends lost 5 bases and 7 bases respectively, with 20 bases between them. The CDR3 covers 15 residues. The V gene's germline CDR1 is MNHEY and CDR2 SMNVEV (reference sequence). The CDR3 region is CASSPQAGLLIEAFF. CDR3 DNA sequence: TGTGCCAGCAGTCCCCAGGCAGGGCTGCTTATTGAAGCTTTCTTT.

In this sample, this clone turned up once. This chain connects TRBV5-6 to TRBJ2-3; TRBD2 aligns across 8 bases. Germline V gives CDR1 SGHDT, CDR2 YYEEEE. This CDR3 is 14 amino acids long. The J segment lost 6 bases and the V segment lost 1 base, leaving 4 bases of the junction unmatched. The CDR3 loop reads CASSLPSGFDTQYF. DNA of the CDR3: TGTGCCAGCAGCTTGCCTAGCGGGTTTGATACGCAGTATTTT.

This clone came up once. J is TRBJ2-7 and V is TRBV5-6; possibly TRBD1 or TRBD2 for D (5 bases each). The CDR3 consists of 15 residues. Germline V gene lookup returns CDR1 SGHDT and CDR2 YYEEEE. V dropped 4 bases and J dropped 2 bases, with 16 bases sitting between them. The CDR3 loop reads CASSARRGGTYEQYF. The CDR3 nucleotides read TGTGCCAGCAGCGCCCGTCGGGGCGGAACCTACGAGCAGTACTTC.

A word on this clone: The junction departs from the called germline gene at one end, perhaps through a read error. V and J are TRBV6-5 and TRBJ2-1; D not certain. The CDR3 covers 9 residues. Germline V gene lookup returns CDR1 MNHEY and CDR2 SVGAGI. DNA of the CDR3: TGTGCCAGCAGTTACCTGACACTCTTC. Translation gives CASSYLTLF.